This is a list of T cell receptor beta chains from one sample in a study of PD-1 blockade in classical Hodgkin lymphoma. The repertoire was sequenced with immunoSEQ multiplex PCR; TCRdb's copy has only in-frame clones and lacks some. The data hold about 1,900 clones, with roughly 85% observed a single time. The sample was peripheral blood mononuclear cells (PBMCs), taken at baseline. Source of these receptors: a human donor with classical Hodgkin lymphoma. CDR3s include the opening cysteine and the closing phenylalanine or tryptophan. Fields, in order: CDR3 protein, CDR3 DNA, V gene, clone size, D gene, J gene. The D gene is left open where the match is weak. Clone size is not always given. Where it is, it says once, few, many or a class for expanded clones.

cdr3_aa: CASSVVAGVTETQYF; cdr3_nt: TGTGCCAGCAGCGTAGTTGCGGGAGTAACGGAGACCCAGTACTTC; v_call: TRBV9; clone_size: -; d_call: TRBD2; j_call: TRBJ2-5
cdr3_aa: CASSARTSGGHTYTGELFF; cdr3_nt: TGTGCCAGCAGCGCGAGGACTAGCGGGGGCCATACTTACACCGGGGAGCTGTTTTTT; v_call: TRBV7-8; clone_size: -; d_call: TRBD2; j_call: TRBJ2-2
cdr3_aa: CASSFAGNNEQFF; cdr3_nt: TGCGCCAGCAGCTTCGCCGGGAACAATGAGCAGTTCTTC; v_call: TRBV5-1; clone_size: once; d_call: -; j_call: TRBJ2-1
cdr3_aa: CASSHAQHDYGYTF; cdr3_nt: TGTGCCAGCAGCCACGCCCAACACGACTATGGCTACACCTTC; v_call: TRBV7-9; clone_size: -; d_call: -; j_call: TRBJ1-2
cdr3_aa: CAISESWNEQFF; cdr3_nt: TGTGCCATCAGTGAGTCGTGGAATGAGCAGTTCTTC; v_call: TRBV10-3; clone_size: -; d_call: -; j_call: TRBJ2-1
cdr3_aa: CASSEGQKGKLFF; cdr3_nt: TGTGCCAGCAGTGAGGGTCAGAAAGGAAAACTGTTTTTT; v_call: TRBV25-1; clone_size: -; d_call: -; j_call: TRBJ1-4
cdr3_aa: CASSLIGFSSYNEQFF; cdr3_nt: TGTGCCAGCAGTCTAATAGGGTTTAGCTCCTACAATGAGCAGTTCTTC; v_call: TRBV27; clone_size: -; d_call: -; j_call: TRBJ2-1
cdr3_aa: CASSPGTWSGEQYF; cdr3_nt: TGTGCCAGCAGTCCCGGCACCTGGTCGGGGGAGCAGTACTTC; v_call: TRBV27; clone_size: -; d_call: -; j_call: TRBJ2-7
cdr3_aa: CASSQAWTSGSLGEQYF; cdr3_nt: TGCGCCAGCAGCCAAGCTTGGACTAGCGGGAGCCTGGGCGAGCAGTACTTC; v_call: TRBV4-3; clone_size: -; d_call: TRBD2; j_call: TRBJ2-7
cdr3_aa: CASRGRGQTDQPQHF; cdr3_nt: TGTGCCAGCAGAGGGAGGGGACAGACAGATCAGCCCCAGCATTTT; v_call: TRBV2; clone_size: -; d_call: TRBD1; j_call: TRBJ1-5
cdr3_aa: CASSPRDSSYEQYF; cdr3_nt: TGTGCCAGCAGCCCCCGGGACAGCTCCTACGAGCAGTACTTC; v_call: TRBV7-6; clone_size: -; d_call: TRBD1; j_call: TRBJ2-7
cdr3_aa: CASSPGGADTEAFF; cdr3_nt: TGTGCCAGCAGCCCTGGTGGGGCTGACACTGAAGCTTTCTTT; v_call: TRBV7-3; clone_size: once; d_call: -; j_call: TRBJ1-1
cdr3_aa: CASSVAGRGAGYTF; cdr3_nt: TGTGCCAGCAGCGTAGCAGGCAGGGGTGCTGGCTACACCTTC; v_call: TRBV9; clone_size: -; d_call: -; j_call: TRBJ1-2
cdr3_aa: CASSLGGTGTDTQYF; cdr3_nt: TGTGCCAGCAGCTTAGGAGGGACGGGCACAGATACGCAGTATTTT; v_call: TRBV11-3; clone_size: -; d_call: -; j_call: TRBJ2-3
cdr3_aa: CSVDPEGLETQYF; cdr3_nt: TGCAGCGTTGATCCGGAGGGCCTCGAGACCCAGTACTTC; v_call: TRBV29-1; clone_size: few; d_call: -; j_call: TRBJ2-5
cdr3_aa: CASSEGTALQETQYF; cdr3_nt: TGTGCCAGCAGCGAGGGGACAGCGCTACAAGAGACCCAGTACTTC; v_call: TRBV9; clone_size: -; d_call: TRBD1; j_call: TRBJ2-5
cdr3_aa: CAGGGTDQETQYF; cdr3_nt: TGTGCCGGGGGGGGAACGGACCAAGAGACCCAGTACTTC; v_call: TRBV30; clone_size: -; d_call: TRBD2; j_call: TRBJ2-5
cdr3_aa: CACITGGETQYF; cdr3_nt: TGTGCCTGCATCACAGGGGGGGAGACCCAGTACTTC; v_call: TRBV30; clone_size: -; d_call: TRBD1; j_call: TRBJ2-5
cdr3_aa: CASSSGGGSSYNEQFF; cdr3_nt: TGTGCCAGCAGTTCAGGGGGGGGGAGCTCCTACAATGAGCAGTTCTTC; v_call: TRBV27; clone_size: -; d_call: -; j_call: TRBJ2-1
cdr3_aa: CASRTGWDTEAFF; cdr3_nt: TGTGCCAGCAGAACAGGATGGGACACTGAAGCTTTCTTT; v_call: TRBV6-6; clone_size: -; d_call: -; j_call: TRBJ1-1
cdr3_aa: CASSSRLAGGLDTQYF; cdr3_nt: TGTGCCAGCAGCTCCAGACTAGCGGGGGGGTTAGATACGCAGTATTTT; v_call: TRBV7-3; clone_size: -; d_call: TRBD2; j_call: TRBJ2-3